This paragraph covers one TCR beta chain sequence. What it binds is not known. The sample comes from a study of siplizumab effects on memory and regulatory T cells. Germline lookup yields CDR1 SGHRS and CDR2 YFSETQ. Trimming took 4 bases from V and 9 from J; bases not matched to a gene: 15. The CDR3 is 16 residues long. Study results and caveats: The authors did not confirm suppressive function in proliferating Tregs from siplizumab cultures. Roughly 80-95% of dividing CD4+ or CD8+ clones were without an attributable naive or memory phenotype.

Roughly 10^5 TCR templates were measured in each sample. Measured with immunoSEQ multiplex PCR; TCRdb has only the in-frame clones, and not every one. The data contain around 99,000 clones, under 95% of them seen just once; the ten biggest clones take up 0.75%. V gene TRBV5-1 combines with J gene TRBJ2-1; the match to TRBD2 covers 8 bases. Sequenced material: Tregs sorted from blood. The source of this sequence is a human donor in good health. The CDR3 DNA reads TGCGCCAGCAGCCTGGGGGAGGGGTTAGCGGGGTCTGAGCAGTTCTTC. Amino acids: CASSLGEGLAGSEQFF.